This section outlines one T cell receptor (beta chain) sequence together with its context. Its antigen is currently unknown. Method: immunoSEQ multiplex PCR; TCRdb's copy keeps in-frame clones and lacks some. The repertoire holds hundreds of thousands of clones, with about 90% as singletons. The source of the sample is a study of Ad26.COV2.S vaccination and SARS-CoV-2 variants. The treatment here: roughly 20 received Ad26.COV2.S at low or high dose, single or two shots; about 5 received placebo; per-sample allocation not given. All samples were drawn on day 63, counting from the first vaccine or placebo injection. Notes on the study in general: Recipients of vaccine and of placebo showed similar breadth of their non-spike TCR repertoires. Ad26.COV2.S recipients had broader spike-specific TCRs (P = 0.0014).

The sequenced sample was peripheral blood, obtained in a trial of Ad26.COV2.S vaccine versus placebo. The sequence derives from a person between 18 and 65 years old who received the Ad26.COV2.S COVID-19 vaccine or a placebo.

The CDR3 loop reads CASSPQTGGYNSPLHF. CDR3 coding DNA: TGTGCCAGCTCACCACAGACAGGGGGCTATAATTCACCCCTCCACTTT. The V and J genes are TRBV18 and TRBJ1-6, with TRBD1 identical over 9 bases. The ends lost 1 base at V and 3 bases at J; junction bases unmatched: 1. Germline CDR1 KGHSH, CDR2 LQKENI. The CDR3 is 16 amino acids. The full variable domain, with the rest looked up from reference TRBV18 and TRBJ1-6, is NAGVMQNPRHLVRRRGQEARLRCSPMKGHSHVYWYRQLPEEGLKFMVYLQKENIIDESGMPKERFSAEFPKEGPSILRIQQVVRGDSAAYFCASSPQTGGYNSPLHFGNGTRLTVT.